The clone carrying this T cell receptor beta chain showed up just a few times. Its antigen is unknown. CDR1 and CDR2 from the germline V gene are SEHNR and FQNEAQ (reference sequence). The CDR3 runs to 12 residues. V was pared by 5 bases and J by 6 bases, with 10 bases between. The authors ran a second PCR of 7 to 11 cycles using a sample-barcoded 5' primer and a J-beta primer mix. TCRdb recomputed calls from the 5' RACE reads with MiXCR, one row per CDR3 protein. The sample lists about 1.7 million distinct CDR3 sequences, over 25% seen once, with roughly 8% in the top ten. This specimen comes from a study of blood T cells in healthy people across ages. Points from the study as a whole: No conclusive comparison of naive versus antigen-experienced cells was possible with unsorted PBMCs. In long-lived donors, naive CD4+ cell counts and diversity exceeded those of aged donors. With donor CMV status unknown, expanded clonotype changes were possibly confounded.

The V and J genes are TRBV7-9 and TRBJ2-5; no clear D. Sequencing was performed on blood. The TCR was taken from a woman aged 25 to 39 in good health. The CDR3 region is CASSGLRKTQYF. CDR3 in DNA: TGTGCCAGCAGCGGGTTAAGGAAGACCCAGTACTTC. The full variable domain, its missing parts supplied by reference TRBV7-9 and TRBJ2-5, is DTGVSQNPRHKITKRGQNVTFRCDPISEHNRLYWYRQTLGQGPEFLTYFQNEAQLEKSRLLSDRFSAERPKGSFSTLEIQRTEQGDSAMYLCASSGLRKTQYFGPGTRLLVL.